This TCR beta chain was recorded in a study of radiation and T cells in renal cell carcinoma. Study details: Nephrectomy followed 15 Gy stereotactic body radiation by 4 weeks. Study conclusions and caveats: In blood, top tumor clones expanded by 2 weeks, shrinking by 4. Pretreatment tumor biopsies were lacking, so baseline clonotypes are unknown.

The sample's time point: blood 2 weeks post-SBRT. Specified treatment: 15 Gy SBRT to primary tumor, nephrectomy 4 weeks later. The tumor was a clear cell renal cell carcinoma. TCRdb keeps only in-frame clones here, not all; method: immunoSEQ multiplex PCR. This sample has about 150,000 clones, with around 90% found just once. Germline lookup yields CDR1 SNHLY and CDR2 FYNNEI. The CDR3 extends over 13 amino acids. Trimming cost V 6 bases and J 4 bases; bases outside gene matches: 6. Note on this clone: Its matching antigen is unknown.

The chain is built from TRBV2 and TRBJ2-7; 7 nucleotides align to TRBD1. The source was blood, collected from a patient whose treatment included radiotherapy and nephrectomy. The sequence derives from a woman in her forties or fifties with renal cell carcinoma. The DNA for the CDR3 is TGTGCCAGCAGCCCGGGACAGATTTACGAGCAGTACTTC. Protein sequence: CASSPGQIYEQYF.